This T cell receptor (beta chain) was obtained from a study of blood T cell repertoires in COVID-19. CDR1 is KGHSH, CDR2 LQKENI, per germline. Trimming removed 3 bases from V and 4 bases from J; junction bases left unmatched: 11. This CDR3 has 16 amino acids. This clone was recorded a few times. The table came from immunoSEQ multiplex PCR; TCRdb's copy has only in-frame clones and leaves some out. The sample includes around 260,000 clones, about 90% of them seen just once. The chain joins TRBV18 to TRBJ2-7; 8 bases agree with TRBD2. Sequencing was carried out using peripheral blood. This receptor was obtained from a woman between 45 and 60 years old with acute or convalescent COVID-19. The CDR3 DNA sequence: TGTGCCAGCTCACCGACAGCGGGAGTCGCTGTATACGAGCAGTACTTC. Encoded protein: CASSPTAGVAVYEQYF.